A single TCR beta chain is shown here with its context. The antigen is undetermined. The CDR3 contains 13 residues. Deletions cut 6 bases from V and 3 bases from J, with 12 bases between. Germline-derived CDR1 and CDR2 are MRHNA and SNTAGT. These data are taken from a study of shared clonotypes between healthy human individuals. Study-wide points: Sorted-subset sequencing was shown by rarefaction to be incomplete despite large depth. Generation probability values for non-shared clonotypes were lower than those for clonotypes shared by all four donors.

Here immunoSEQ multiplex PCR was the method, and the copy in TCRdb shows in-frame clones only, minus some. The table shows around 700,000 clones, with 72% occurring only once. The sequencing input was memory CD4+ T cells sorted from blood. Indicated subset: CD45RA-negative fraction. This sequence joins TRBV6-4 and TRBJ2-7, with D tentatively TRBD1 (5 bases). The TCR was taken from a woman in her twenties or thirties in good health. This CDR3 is CASSLGVGYEQYF. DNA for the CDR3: TGTGCCAGCAGCTTAGGGGTGGGCTACGAGCAGTACTTC.